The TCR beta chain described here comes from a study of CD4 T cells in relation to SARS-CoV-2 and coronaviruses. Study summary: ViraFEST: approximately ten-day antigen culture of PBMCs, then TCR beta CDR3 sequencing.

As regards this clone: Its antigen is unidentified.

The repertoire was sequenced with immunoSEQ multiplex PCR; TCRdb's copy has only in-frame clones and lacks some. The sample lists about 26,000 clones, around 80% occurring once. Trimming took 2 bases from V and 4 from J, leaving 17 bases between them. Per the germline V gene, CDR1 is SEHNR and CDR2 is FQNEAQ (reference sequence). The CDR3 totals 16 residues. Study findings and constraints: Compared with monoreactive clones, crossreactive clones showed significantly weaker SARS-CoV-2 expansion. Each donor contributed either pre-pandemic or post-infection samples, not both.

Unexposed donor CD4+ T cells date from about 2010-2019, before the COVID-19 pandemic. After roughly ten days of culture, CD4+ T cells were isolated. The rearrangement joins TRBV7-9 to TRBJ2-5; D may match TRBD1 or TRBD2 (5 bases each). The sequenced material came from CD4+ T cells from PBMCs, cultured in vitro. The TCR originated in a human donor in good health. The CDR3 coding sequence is TGTGCCAGCAGCTTACTCTCACTTGGGGACGTAGAGACCCAGTACTTC. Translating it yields CASSLLSLGDVETQYF.